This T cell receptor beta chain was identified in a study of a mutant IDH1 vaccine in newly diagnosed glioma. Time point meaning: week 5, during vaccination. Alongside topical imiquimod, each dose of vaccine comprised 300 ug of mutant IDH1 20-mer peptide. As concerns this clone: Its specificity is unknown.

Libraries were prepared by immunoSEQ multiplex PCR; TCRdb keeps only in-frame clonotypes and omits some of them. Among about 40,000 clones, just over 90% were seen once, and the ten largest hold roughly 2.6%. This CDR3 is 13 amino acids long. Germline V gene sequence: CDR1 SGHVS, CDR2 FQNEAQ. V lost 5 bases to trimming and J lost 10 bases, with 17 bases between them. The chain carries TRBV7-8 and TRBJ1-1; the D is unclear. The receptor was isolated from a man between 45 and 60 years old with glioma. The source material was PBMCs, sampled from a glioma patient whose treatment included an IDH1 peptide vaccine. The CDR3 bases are TGTGCCAGCAGCCCCGGGCCGACTGTGGGAGCTTTCTTT. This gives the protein CASSPGPTVGAFF.